The clone carrying this TCR beta chain has only a few counts. Its antigen is undetermined. This sample stems from a study of cytomegalovirus exposure and HLA in healthy donors. Study overall: Earlier, about 179 million T cells were analyzed, and about 100 million unique TCR beta sequences were found among them. Overall study findings and caveats: In a later analysis, productive TCRs from donors in an Asian-associated ancestry cluster reportedly carried fewer N-insertions than the cohort mean. There were about 160 TCR beta chains listed as cytomegalovirus-associated.

Use of 60 Vbeta and 13 Jbeta primers characterized the PCR. Using immunoSEQ multiplex PCR, the repertoire was profiled, and TCRdb retains in-frame clones only, with some absent. The table lists about 120,000 clones, 70% to 75% of them singletons. The CDR3 length is 13 residues. Trimming took 1 base from V and 0 from J, leaving 4 bases between them. Per the germline V gene, CDR1 is MNHNS and CDR2 is SASEGT. The chain uses TRBV6-1 and TRBJ2-7; no reliable D call. Sequences were obtained from PBMCs. The source is a young woman in good health and CMV-seronegative. CDR3 sequence reads: CASSEVLSYEQYF. In nucleotides, the CDR3 is TGTGCCAGCAGTGAAGTCCTCTCCTACGAGCAGTACTTC.